The source of this T cell receptor (beta chain) is a study of beta chain features in type 1 diabetes. Study-wide results and caveats: Among patients with Type 1 diabetes, TCRB CDR3s were moderately but significantly shorter in every one of the four CD4+ subsets. Any HLA effect on TCRB rearrangement was left unresolved by small sub-analyses. A cDNA-based sequencing approach could over-represent cells with high TCR expression. PCR could preferentially amplify shorter templates, alike in patients and controls.

Germline values: CDR1 LNHNV, CDR2 YYDKDF (reference sequence). V shed 0 bases and J shed 1 base, with 10 bases lying between them. This CDR3 spans 16 amino acids. A word on this clone: Antigen: not known.

Every bit of the isolated RNA underwent reverse transcription, so sequencing read expressed TCRB transcripts. Sequencing was performed with immunoSEQ multiplex PCR; in TCRdb, only in-frame clones are kept and a portion is missing. Of about 740,000 clones listed, roughly an eighth were seen once; the top ten hold 0.02% to 0.025%. The V gene is TRBV15, the J gene TRBJ1-3; D remains unclear. The receptor was derived from a man aged 18 to 30 with type 1 diabetes. The sequenced sample consisted of naive CD4+ T cells from blood. CDR3 amino acids: CATSRDPDPSGNTIYF. The CDR3 region has the DNA TGTGCCACCAGCAGAGATCCCGATCCGTCTGGAAACACCATATATTTT.